Shown below are 11 T cell receptor beta chains from a single sample sequenced in a study of cytomegalovirus exposure and HLA in healthy donors (dated by TCRdb to 2016 to 2017). Library construction relied on the immunoSEQ multiplex PCR assay. For the multiplex PCR, a mixture combining 60 forward primers for TCR Vbeta segments and 13 reverse primers for TCR Jbeta segments was used. In TCRdb, the immuneACCESS table is reduced to in-frame sequences with V and J assigned. These tables do not hold every clone; where another copy was compared, an unresolved V gene accounts for under half, and the others remain unexplained. The sample contains fewer than 200,000 clones, less than 90% of them found a single time. Jointly, the top ten make up about 4.4% of the sample. Sequenced material: PBMCs. These TCRs come from a woman in her forties or fifties in good health and CMV-seropositive.

V is TRBV30 and J is TRBJ2-2; 8 bases map to TRBD2. With V trimmed by 4 bases and J by 1 base, 5 bases remained unmatched. Germline V CDR1 and CDR2: GTSNPN, SVGIG (reference sequence). The CDR3 totals 15 residues. The CDR3 nucleotides are TGTGCCTGGACTATAGCGGGAATGAACACCGGGGAGCTGTTTTTT. The encoded protein is CAWTIAGMNTGELFF.

The chain employs TRBV15 and TRBJ2-2; D may be TRBD1 (6 bases). Between the trimmed V and J ends, which lost 4 bases and 1 base, there was a span of 7 bases. The CDR3 is 14 amino acids. Germline V gene lookup returns CDR1 LNHNV and CDR2 YYDKDF (reference sequence). The CDR3 is CATSNRVNTGELFF. CDR3 in DNA: TGTGCCACCAGCAACAGGGTGAACACCGGGGAGCTGTTTTTT.

The chain combines TRBV4-1 with TRBJ2-1, with 7 bases aligning to TRBD2. Trimming took 3 bases from V and 5 from J; bases not matched to a gene: 10. Per germline, CDR1 MGHRA and CDR2 YSYEKL. The CDR3 is made up of 16 amino acids. The CDR3 sequence: CASSHSEAGTHNEQFF. CDR3 coding DNA: TGCGCCAGCAGCCATTCAGAAGCGGGAACCCACAATGAGCAGTTCTTC.

The chain recombines TRBV6-5 with TRBJ1-1; no clear D. The CDR3 is 14 amino acids. V was trimmed by 5 bases and J by 3 bases, leaving 13 bases between them. CDR1 MNHEY and CDR2 SVGAGI come from the germline V gene. CDR3 in DNA: TGTGCCAGCAGTCCCCACTTTAGCGACACTGAAGCTTTCTTT. Translated, it gives CASSPHFSDTEAFF.

The genes are TRBV6-4 and TRBJ2-3, with 7 nucleotides matching TRBD1. V lost 0 bases to trimming and J lost 7 bases; unmatched junction nucleotides: 4. The germline CDR1 and CDR2 sequences are MRHNA and SNTAGT. The CDR3 length is 14 residues. The CDR3 reads CASSDSGTAYTQYF. CDR3 DNA: TGTGCCAGCAGTGACTCCGGGACAGCGTATACGCAGTATTTT.

In this sample, this clone turned up once. A read error may account for a junction end that differs from germline. The rearrangement joins TRBV7-9 to TRBJ2-3; no firm D call. CDR1 and CDR2 from the germline V gene are SEHNR and FQNEAQ (reference sequence). The CDR3 runs 12 residues. Written as DNA, the CDR3 is TGTTCCAGCAGCTTAGGTCGGGATACGCAGTATTTT. This translates into CSSSLGRDTQYF. The full variable domain, rest sourced from reference TRBV7-9 and TRBJ2-3, is DTGVSQNPRHKITKRGQNVTFRCDPISEHNRLYWYRQTLGQGPEFLTYFQNEAQLEKSRLLSDRFSAERPKGSFSTLEIQRTEQGDSAMYLCSSSLGRDTQYFGPGTRLTVL.

V gene TRBV25-1 combines with J gene TRBJ1-1; possible D gene TRBD1, 6 bases. With 5 bases removed from V and 3 bases from J, the gap between germline ends came to 10 bases. Germline V lookup: CDR1 MGHDK, CDR2 SYGVNS. The CDR3 is made up of 13 amino acids. The CDR3 DNA reads as TGTGCCAGCAGTATAGGGGGGGACACTGAAGCTTTCTTT. Its protein product is CASSIGGDTEAFF.

This chain links TRBV19 with TRBJ1-2; D possibly corresponds to TRBD1 (5 bases). Germline values: CDR1 LNHDA, CDR2 SQIVND (reference sequence). This CDR3 is 13 amino acids long. The ends were cut back, 2 bases at V and 7 bases at J, with 11 bases in the middle. CDR3: CASSIRREGGYTF. Here the CDR3 DNA reads TGTGCCAGTAGTATACGCAGGGAAGGTGGCTACACCTTC.

The rearrangement uses TRBV19 and TRBJ2-6; 7 positions match TRBD1. CDR3 length: 16 amino acids. Germline-derived CDR1 and CDR2 are LNHDA and SQIVND (reference sequence). Unmatched junction bases numbered 7, after V lost 7 bases and J lost 1 base. CDR3 residues: CASIKTGRSGANVLTF. CDR3 nucleotide sequence: TGTGCCAGTATAAAGACAGGGCGGTCTGGGGCCAACGTCCTGACTTTC.

This clone has a handful of counts. The V and J genes are TRBV7-6 and TRBJ2-5; unclear D gene. Germline CDR1 and CDR2: SGHVS and FNYEAQ. V was pared by 2 bases and J by 5 bases, with 24 bases between. The length of the CDR3 is 18 residues. Here the CDR3 reads CASSLISSEQPFRETQYF. For the CDR3, the DNA is TGTGCCAGCAGCTTAATATCTTCTGAACAGCCCTTCCGGGAGACCCAGTACTTC. The full variable domain, rest sourced from reference TRBV7-6 and TRBJ2-5, is GAGVSQSPRYKVTKRGQDVALRCDPISGHVSLYWYRQALGQGPEFLTYFNYEAQQDKSGLPNDRFSAERPEGSISTLTIQRTEQRDSAMYRCASSLISSEQPFRETQYFGPGTRLLVL.

The V gene is TRBV28, the J gene TRBJ1-2, with a tentative D call TRBD1 (5 bases). The CDR3 is made up of 14 amino acids. V was pared by 5 bases and J by 0 bases, with 10 bases between. The V gene's germline CDR1 is MDHEN and CDR2 SYDVKM. The DNA for the CDR3 is TGTGCCAGCAGTACGGGGGTAGCTAACTATGGCTACACCTTC. Protein sequence: CASSTGVANYGYTF.